Listed below are T cell receptor beta chains from one sample, sequenced in a study of high-grade serous ovarian cancer treatment subgroups. Sequenced by immunoSEQ multiplex PCR; TCRdb stores in-frame clones only, minus some. Here the sample spans roughly 3,700 clones, 70% to 80% being singletons. Sequencing input: tumor tissue. The receptor set was obtained from a human donor with high-grade serous ovarian cancer. Both conserved end residues are trimmed from each CDR3.

J gene,V gene,CDR3 protein
TRBJ1-2,TRBV6-4,AIPGQPNYGYT
TRBJ2-7,TRBV28,ASSLLPGSYEQY
TRBJ2-7,TRBV7-5,VRSFQAGGRLIDEQY
TRBJ1-2,TRBV10-3,AIRTVHNHTNGYGYT
TRBJ1-3,TRBV6-6,ASREGGQGNTIY
TRBJ2-5,TRBV9,ASSQTGGETQY
TRBJ2-6,TRBV7-2,ASSLAHSTGANVLT
TRBJ2-5,TRBV15,ATSQSGGWETQY
TRBJ2-3,TRBV4-3,ASSQAGQGTDTQY
TRBJ2-5,TRBV7-8,ASSLALWTSGGTLYQETQY
TRBJ1-2,TRBV4-2,ASSQGAGVDYGYT
TRBJ2-2,TRBV19,ASSILRSNTGELF
TRBJ2-3,TRBV7-9,ASSLRFYRQY
TRBJ1-1,TRBV9,ASSIHPTGITEAF
TRBJ2-6,TRBV7-2,ASSLSGTGANVLT
TRBJ1-2,TRBV4-2,ASSQGDNYGYT
TRBJ2-1,TRBV5-5,ASSPGTSGYNEQF
TRBJ2-7,TRBV11-1,ASSASGTGLYEQY
TRBJ1-2,TRBV28,ASSGQGYGYT
TRBJ2-2,TRBV5-4,ASSSSRGTDTGELF
TRBJ2-3,TRBV6-5,ASSYGRGDTQY
TRBJ2-7,TRBV4-3,ASSHEDRADEQY
TRBJ1-2,TRBV5-8,ASSQDTGHLSYGYT
TRBJ2-3,TRBV10-3,AISGPSPGLAGGITDTQY
TRBJ1-5,TRBV28,ASSLPPSGLWPQH
TRBJ2-7,TRBV14,ASSQVGHGPYEQY
TRBJ1-2,TRBV20-1,SDADRA
TRBJ2-2,TRBV18,ASSPRLGADTGELF
TRBJ2-3,TRBV2,ATRVTDTQY
TRBJ2-1,TRBV21-1,ASSTACINEQF
TRBJ1-2,TRBV7-2,ASSLFTGGDGYT
TRBJ2-5,TRBV7-2,ASTLTYQGLETQY
TRBJ2-1,TRBV2,ASSYQGNNEQF
TRBJ2-7,TRBV9,ASSGLYSYEQY
TRBJ1-2,TRBV7-8,ASRPAQGSYGYT
TRBJ2-7,TRBV4-1,ASSQAGQGPYEQY
TRBJ2-7,TRBV4-3,ASSQAGGAYEQY
TRBJ1-1,TRBV7-3,ASSLTGHETGTGGFALGTEAF
TRBJ2-7,TRBV7-3,ASSLSGGDHEQY
TRBJ1-5,TRBV5-3,ASSPGVWSNQPQH
TRBJ2-3,TRBV7-2,ASSSDGTDTQY